One T cell receptor beta chain is described in this entry. No antigen is known for it. Base qualities are not recorded, but no much larger clone differs from it by a single base. TCRbeta CDR3 regions were amplified from genomic DNA using the immunoSEQ Assay, a bias-controlled multiplex PCR. Per the authors' processing: Within the assay, amplification of reference gene primers was used to estimate how many nucleated cells each sample contained. Sequence reads were collapsed and filtered to measure the absolute abundance of every unique TCRbeta CDR3 rearrangement. For each sample, productive Simpson clonality was calculated as the square root of Simpson's diversity index over productive rearrangements. The table comes from immuneACCESS by way of TCRdb, which keeps in-frame sequences with V and J called. Part of the clones is missing from these tables; in studies checked, under half for an unresolved V gene and the rest for unknown reasons. V, J and clone size were drawn from that table, and D and trimming were deduced from the DNA. Within this sample are 110,000 to 150,000 clones, with more than 65% of them counted one time only. Jointly, the top ten make up around 9.6% of the sample.

This specimen belongs to a study of blood T cell repertoires in COVID-19 (TCRdb year 2020). About the study as a whole: The collaborator samples originated in the United States, Italy and Spain and spanned the acute and convalescent phases of COVID-19. Subjects who had been exposed to COVID-19, were actively infected with it, or had recovered from it provided the deeply sampled blood TCRbeta repertoires that made up the dataset. The repertoires were released in a freely available public database meant as a resource for research on the immune response to SARS-CoV-2. HLA class I and class II types, where available, came from metadata supplied by the sample provider rather than from assay-based typing. The samples were drawn from two sources: the first 160 participants of the ongoing ImmuneRACE study, and 1,000 to 1,500 subjects contributed by 6 global collaborators. The sample metadata nearly always contained a de-identified subject ID, COVID-19 status, age in years and sex. The material from the prospective study consisted of cDNA or gDNA derived from T cells, B-cell-depleted T cells, or PBMCs. Broad study findings and their caveats: How much clinical and demographic metadata was included differed by source and by participant, and the metadata was provided uncurated.

The trim is 7 bases for V and 4 bases for J, with a gap of 8 bases between the germline ends. The CDR3 covers 12 residues, taking in both the cysteine and the phenylalanine. The retained sequence is limited to the CDR3, 36 bases, with the frame set at the first base. For CDR1 and CDR2, the germline V gene lists SGHRS and YFSETQ. The collaborating institutions used their own protocols to collect whole blood in K2EDTA tubes. For TCRbeta analysis, collaborators shipped samples as frozen whole blood, isolated PBMCs, or DNA extracted from either of those sample types. This sequence was found in a man aged 60 to 75 with active or convalescent COVID-19. Sequenced sample: peripheral blood. The chain is encoded by TRBV5-1 joined to TRBJ2-2; tentative D gene TRBD1, with 6 bases matching. The CDR3: CASGRGTGELFF. The DNA sequence is as follows: TGCGCCAGCGGCAGGGGCACCGGGGAGCTGTTTTTT.